The source of this T cell receptor beta chain is a study of blood T cell repertoires in COVID-19. Overall study context: COVID-19 samples, acute and convalescent, were from the United States, Italy and Spain. Sample material is recorded as cDNA or gDNA derived from T cells, B-cell-depleted T cells, or PBMCs.

Assay used: immunoSEQ multiplex PCR; TCRdb lists only in-frame clones, some missing. The data show 90,000 to 100,000 clones, less than 95% seen once. Trimming at V came to 6 bases and at J to 1 base, leaving 12 bases not matched to a gene. This CDR3 comprises 16 residues. Germline loops: CDR1 SGHVS, CDR2 FQNEAQ. The sequence was obtained from a man aged 45-60 years with acute or convalescent COVID-19. Material: peripheral blood. This chain connects TRBV7-8 to TRBJ2-7; 7 bases line up with TRBD2. The CDR3 here is CASRKGGAGESYEQYF. The CDR3 nucleotides read TGTGCCAGCAGAAAAGGAGGGGCGGGAGAGTCCTACGAGCAGTACTTC.